This T cell receptor beta chain was identified during a study of human T cells and chemical hapten exposure. Overall study: Patients got weekly scalp diphenylcyclopropenone doses over the approximately 23-week study.

TCRdb reprocessed the RACE reads via MiXCR and lists one record per CDR3 protein. The sample includes 100,000 or so distinct CDR3 sequences, roughly 11% of them seen just once. V was shortened by 4 bases and J by 7 bases, with 22 bases between the two germline ends. The CDR3 is made up of 16 amino acids. CDR1 and CDR2 from the germline V gene are DFQATT and SNEGSKA (reference sequence). Stated time point: patch test 2, 6 weeks after DPC sensitization. The treatment denotes: therapeutic diphenylcyclopropenone sensitization with weekly scalp DPC. Unfractionated whole blood yielded the extracted total RNA.

The receptor was isolated from a man aged 35 to 55 with alopecia areata. Some clones in this sample may be carry-over from other donors' samples. V gene TRBV20-1 combines with J gene TRBJ1-4, with D possibly matching TRBD1 (5 bases). The sample here was whole blood, taken in connection with sensitization to the hapten diphenylcyclopropenone (DPC). CDR3 DNA sequence: TGCAGTGCTATTTTACCTACCGGGACCTTGGGTGAAAAACTGTTTTTT. Its translation: CSAILPTGTLGEKLFF.